A selection of T cell receptor beta chains follows, all from one sample in a study of blood T cell repertoires in COVID-19. The table came from immunoSEQ multiplex PCR; TCRdb's copy has only in-frame clones and leaves some out. The table includes approximately 200,000 clones, roughly nine tenths detected once. The sequenced sample was PBMCs or T cells enriched from blood (not recorded which). These TCRs come from a woman aged 40-49 years with acute COVID-19. Both conserved end residues are trimmed from each CDR3. The D gene is left open where the match is weak.

V	D	J	length	CDR3
TRBV25-1	TRBD1	TRBJ1-5	15	ASGERSGTGNNQPQH
TRBV2	NA	TRBJ1-2	12	ASSEGQASYGYT
TRBV18	NA	TRBJ2-7	12	ASSPSTGRHEQY
TRBV7-9	TRBD2	TRBJ2-5	13	ASSFSGRGVETQY
TRBV3-1/TRBV3-2	NA	TRBJ1-4	12	ASSLVVEGEKLF
TRBV24-1	TRBD1	TRBJ2-2	15	ATSDSDRVKNTGELF
TRBV28	TRBD2	TRBJ2-7	11	ASSLGVASGRV
TRBV18	NA	TRBJ2-3	12	ASSPGGGTDTQY
TRBV5-1	TRBD1	TRBJ1-4	14	ASSLEGQARGVELF
TRBV30	TRBD1	TRBJ1-1	13	AWSKLQGAGTEAF
TRBV19	NA	TRBJ2-1	15	ASSMSFGPSSYNEQF
TRBV9	NA	TRBJ1-1	13	ASSVAEQGNTEAF
TRBV11-1	TRBD1	TRBJ2-7	13	ASSQSTGTGYEQY
TRBV6-5	TRBD2	TRBJ2-1	13	ASSYSAGAWNEQF
TRBV11-2	TRBD1	TRBJ2-1	13	ASSLGQGAGNEQF
TRBV7-9	NA	TRBJ2-2	13	ASSFLGMNTGELF
TRBV7-6	NA	TRBJ1-4	13	ASSRGRATNEKLF
TRBV11-2	TRBD2	TRBJ2-1	14	ASSAHAGGPYNEQF
TRBV11-2	NA	TRBJ1-5	11	ASSLDAGQPQH
TRBV19	TRBD1	TRBJ1-2	14	ASSDRTGRAGYGYT
TRBV5-6	TRBD2	TRBJ2-5	12	ASSGTSGQETQY
TRBV18	TRBD1	TRBJ1-1	15	ASSRTTIGTGNTEAF
TRBV4-2	NA	TRBJ1-1	13	ASSPLAAENTEAF
TRBV5-1	TRBD2	TRBJ2-2	15	ASTSERGVANTGELF
TRBV19	NA	TRBJ2-3	12	ASSVPTVTDTQY
TRBV12-3/TRBV12-4	NA	TRBJ2-3	10	ASSSGIDTQY
TRBV27	NA	TRBJ2-1	12	ASGTGGPYNEQF
TRBV30	TRBD2	TRBJ2-3	18	AWSGWLAGGGGISTDTQY
TRBV6-2/TRBV6-3	TRBD1	TRBJ2-5	12	ASSYSTGGETQY
TRBV7-8	TRBD2	TRBJ2-1	16	ASSLGVSGGARNNEQF
TRBV20-1	TRBD1	TRBJ1-4	9	SARQGVKLF
TRBV15	TRBD1	TRBJ1-4	16	ATSRTGASGVTNEKLF